This T cell receptor beta chain was recorded in a study of B cell selection in AIRE deficiency. The V end lost 0 bases, the J end lost 5 bases, and 10 bases lay between the germline ends. This CDR3 is built from 15 residues. Germline loops: CDR1 SGHTA, CDR2 FQGNSA. Generated by immunoSEQ multiplex PCR, the TCRdb table keeps only in-frame clones and is missing some. The sample contains about 25,000 clones, roughly 95% of which appear only once. Conventional CD4 T cells were sorted as CD4+CD127+ cells. The chain links TRBV7-2 to TRBJ2-2; tentatively, D is TRBD1 or TRBD2 (6 bases each). The clonotype originates from a human donor in good health. Specimen: CD4+CD127+ conventional T cells sorted from PBMCs. CDR3 bases: TGTGCCAGCAGCTTAGCGGGGGGCAGTACCGGGGAGCTGTTTTTT. This encodes CASSLAGGSTGELFF.